The clone carrying this T cell receptor beta chain was recorded a few times. The antigen is undetermined. This sequence may be a read error, since a much larger clone differs from it by one base. The data were taken from a study of regulatory T cells in long-lasting Graves disease. In the study overall: The definition of persistent Graves' disease was over 5 years of antithyroid drugs with positive TSH receptor antibodies. General study findings and limits: Those with persistent Graves' had less TCR diversity than newly diagnosed patients.

CDR3 length: 12 residues. This sample's time point: persistent/refractory GD, antithyroid drugs over 5 years with positive TRAb. Construction of the TCR library relied on RNA isolated from PBMCs. Investigators report Graves' disease was diagnosed under American Thyroid Association guidelines. CDR3 regions were amplified by Arm-PCR using iRepertoire HTBI primers to build TCR beta libraries. TCRdb independently ran MiXCR on the multiplex PCR reads; one entry per CDR3 protein. The sample yields about 450,000 distinct CDR3 sequences, roughly a quarter seen once. This receptor was identified in a female donor with Graves disease. This material consisted of peripheral blood mononuclear cells (PBMCs), taken when the disease was refractory, from a patient treated with antithyroid drugs. The V and J genes are TRBV12-3 or TRBV12-4 and TRBJ2-7, with a weak D call TRBD1 (6 bases). CDR3: CASSSDSYGQYF. The CDR3, as DNA: TGTGCCAGCAGTTCGGACAGCTACGGGCAGTACTTC.